The 25 T cell receptor beta chains presented below share a single source sample, sequenced in a study of shared clonotypes between healthy human individuals. Method: immunoSEQ multiplex PCR; TCRdb's copy keeps in-frame clones and lacks some. The profile shows about 580,000 clones, roughly 98% of them singletons. Naive CD8 cells were CD45RO-negative, positively selected for CCR7, excluding terminally differentiated effector memory CD45RA+ cells. Sequencing used naive CD8+ T cells sorted from blood. These receptors were taken from a man aged 25-40 years in good health.

J is TRBJ2-7 and V is TRBV12-5; D is unresolved. Trimming stripped 6 bases from V and 7 bases from J, with 10 bases between. The CDR3 has 11 residues. Germline V CDR1 and CDR2: LGHNT, FRNRAP. Written as DNA, the CDR3 is TGTGCTAGTGGCTTAGGTGGGGAGCAGTACTTC. It codes for CASGLGGEQYF.

The V call is TRBV29-1, the J call TRBJ2-7; no clear D. CDR3 length: 14 amino acids. V was trimmed by 3 bases and J by 2 bases, leaving 14 bases between them. CDR1 and CDR2 (germline): SQVTM, ANQGSEA. The CDR3 DNA is TGCAGCGTTGAGCTGGTAGCCGTGCCCTACGAGCAGTACTTC. It yields the protein CSVELVAVPYEQYF.

CDR3 sequence: CASSLGTSGPSSYNEQFF. CDR3 DNA: TGTGCCAGCAGCCTCGGGACTAGCGGGCCGAGCTCCTACAATGAGCAGTTCTTC. The chain joins TRBV9 to TRBJ2-1; 12 bases line up with TRBD2. Germline-derived CDR1 and CDR2 are SGDLS and YYNGEE. V was clipped by 4 bases and J by 0 bases; unmatched bases: 8. This CDR3 region has 18 residues.

The CDR3 here is CASSLAGQGSSYEQYF. CDR3 DNA: TGTGCCAGCAGCTTAGCGGGGCAGGGAAGCTCCTACGAGCAGTACTTC. The chain combines TRBV7-8 with TRBJ2-7; D is possibly TRBD1 (5 bases). Germline lookup yields CDR1 SGHVS and CDR2 FQNEAQ. Trimming took 0 bases from V and 0 from J, leaving 12 bases between them. The CDR3 runs 16 residues.

The chain employs TRBV9 and TRBJ2-1; 10 bases match TRBD1. V trimming: 0 bases; J trimming: 4 bases; junction bases outside the gene matches: 4. The CDR3 consists of 16 residues. Germline loops: CDR1 SGDLS, CDR2 YYNGEE. The CDR3 DNA sequence: TGTGCCAGCAGCGTAGGGGGACAGGGGTCTTACAATGAGCAGTTCTTC. Residues: CASSVGGQGSYNEQFF.

This chain connects TRBV29-1 to TRBJ1-5; TRBD1 matches at 9 bases. V shed 3 bases and J 0 bases; nucleotides not matched to a gene: 15. The V gene's germline CDR1 is SQVTM and CDR2 ANQGSEA. The CDR3 is 19 residues long. CDR3 sequence: CSVDSYRGQKRDSNQPQHF. For the CDR3, the DNA is TGCAGCGTTGACTCTTACAGGGGGCAGAAAAGAGATAGCAATCAGCCCCAGCATTTT. Drawing the rest from reference TRBV29-1 and TRBJ1-5, the complete variable domain is SAVISQKPSRDICQRGTSLTIQCQVDSQVTMMFWYRQQPGQSLTLIATANQGSEATYESGFVIDKFPISRPNLTFSTLTVSNMSPEDSSIYLCSVDSYRGQKRDSNQPQHFGDGTRLSIL.

The V call is TRBV4-3, the J call TRBJ2-2, with D uncertain. This CDR3 spans 16 amino acids. The germline V gene has CDR1 LGHNA and CDR2 YSLEER. The germline V and J ends were trimmed by 1 base and 1 base, with 10 bases remaining between them. The CDR3 here is CASSQGRAVNTGELFF. The CDR3 region has the DNA TGCGCCAGCAGCCAAGGGCGTGCAGTGAACACCGGGGAGCTGTTTTTT.

This clone was counted between two and nine times. The J gene is TRBJ2-7, the V gene TRBV5-1; 10 nucleotides agree with TRBD1. V lost 0 bases to trimming and J lost 5 bases; unmatched junction nucleotides: 2. The CDR3 length is 14 residues. Germline CDR1 is SGHRS and CDR2 is YFSETQ. CDR3 loop: CASSLGDRGDEQYF. CDR3 DNA: TGCGCCAGCAGCTTGGGGGACAGGGGCGACGAGCAGTACTTC.

In DNA form, the CDR3 reads TGTGCCAGTAGTATTCAGGGAGGAGGTGAAGCTTTCTTT. Encoded protein: CASSIQGGGEAFF. This chain uses TRBV19 with TRBJ1-1; weak D call: TRBD1 (5 bases). The CDR3 is 13 residues long. Trimming took 3 bases from V and 7 from J, leaving 12 bases between them. Germline-derived CDR1 and CDR2 are LNHDA and SQIVND (reference sequence).

This clone was seen only once. The genes are TRBV10-1 and TRBJ2-5; the D gene is possibly TRBD1 (6 bases). The CDR3 is made up of 13 amino acids. The germline CDR1 and CDR2 sequences are WNHNN and SYGVQD (reference sequence). Trimming took off 4 bases at V and 10 bases at J, with 16 bases between the two ends. The CDR3 region is CASSAGPQGFQYF. CDR3 DNA: TGCGCCAGCAGTGCGGGTCCACAGGGCTTCCAGTACTTC.

The CDR3 spells CASSLSQTSEQYF. CDR3 sequence (DNA): TGTGCCAGCAGTTTATCACAGACTTCTGAGCAGTACTTC. The chain couples TRBV27 to TRBJ2-7; D gene uncertain. V lost 0 bases, J lost 7 bases, and 10 bases lay in between. From germline, CDR1 is MNHEY and CDR2 SMNVEV (reference sequence). The length of the CDR3 is 13 residues.

The chain couples TRBV28 to TRBJ2-7, with 9 bases aligning to TRBD1. The CDR3 is 15 amino acids. The V gene end was trimmed by 5 bases and the J gene end by 5 bases; junction bases not matched to a gene: 10. The germline V gene has CDR1 MDHEN and CDR2 SYDVKM. CDR3 sequence reads: CASSQPYRGLDEQYF. CDR3 bases: TGTGCCAGCAGTCAGCCTTACAGGGGGCTCGACGAGCAGTACTTC.

This chain connects TRBV7-3 to TRBJ2-2; D not resolved. The CDR3 length is 15 residues. V lost 3 bases and J 5 bases, leaving 13 bases between the germline ends. Germline CDR1 is SGHTA and CDR2 is FQGTGA. The CDR3 nucleotides read TGTGCCAGCAGCTTTTACGAAGGAGTTACCGGGGAGCTGTTTTTT. Amino acid sequence: CASSFYEGVTGELFF.

The chain couples TRBV5-4 to TRBJ2-7, with TRBD2 matching over 10 bases. Germline assignment: CDR1 SGHNT and CDR2 YYREEE (reference sequence). With V trimmed by 2 bases and J by 3 bases, 8 bases remained unmatched. The CDR3 has 16 amino acids. CDR3: CASSFLSGTSDYEQYF. CDR3 DNA sequence: TGTGCCAGCAGCTTCCTCTCCGGGACTAGCGACTACGAGCAGTACTTC.

This clone came up once. The chain uses TRBV5-8 and TRBJ2-1; 11 nucleotides line up with TRBD2. After removal of 4 bases from V and 4 bases from J, the junction contained 7 bases not matched to a gene. This CDR3 contains 16 residues. Germline-derived CDR1 and CDR2 are SGHTS and YDEGEE. CDR3 sequence: CASSGPGLAVYNEQFF. The CDR3 coding sequence is TGTGCCAGCAGCGGGCCGGGACTAGCGGTTTACAATGAGCAGTTCTTC.

To note about this clone: The same CDR3 can be traced to other DNA sequences in this sample. The chain couples TRBV30 to TRBJ2-3; tentatively, D is TRBD2 (5 bases). The CDR3 sequence is 15 residues long. Trimming took off 0 bases at V and 0 bases at J, with 10 bases between the two ends. The germline CDR1 and CDR2 sequences are GTSNPN and SVGIG (reference sequence). CDR3 coding DNA: TGTGCCTGGAGTGTTGGGAGTACTAGCACAGATACGCAGTATTTT. This encodes CAWSVGSTSTDTQYF.

This chain links TRBV11-2 with TRBJ2-5; a possible D gene is TRBD1 (6 bases). Germline-derived CDR1 and CDR2 are SGHAT and FQNNGV. This CDR3 spans 15 amino acids. V lost 0 bases and J lost 5, with 13 bases in between. The CDR3 DNA reads as TGTGCCAGCAGCTTAGAGCCCAGGGGTATGGAGACCCAGTACTTC. This gives the protein CASSLEPRGMETQYF. Using reference TRBV11-2 and TRBJ2-5 for the parts outside the CDR3, the full variable domain is EAGVAQSPRYKIIEKRQSVAFWCNPISGHATLYWYQQILGQGPKLLIQFQNNGVVDDSQLPKDRFSAERLKGVDSTLKIQPAKLEDSAVYLCASSLEPRGMETQYFGPGTRLLVL.

CDR3 in DNA: TGTGCCAGCAGACCCGTAGCGGGGCCGAACAATGAGCAGTTCTTC. The encoded protein is CASRPVAGPNNEQFF. J is TRBJ2-1 and V is TRBV11-2; the match to TRBD2 covers 8 bases. CDR3 length: 15 amino acids. V was clipped by 6 bases and J by 5 bases; unmatched bases: 9. The germline V gene encodes CDR1 SGHAT and CDR2 FQNNGV. The whole variable domain, remainder taken from reference TRBV11-2 and TRBJ2-1, is EAGVAQSPRYKIIEKRQSVAFWCNPISGHATLYWYQQILGQGPKLLIQFQNNGVVDDSQLPKDRFSAERLKGVDSTLKIQPAKLEDSAVYLCASRPVAGPNNEQFFGPGTRLTVL.

The CDR3 loop reads CASSPILNRRPTNEKLFF. The CDR3 DNA sequence: TGCGCCAGCAGCCCAATTCTCAACAGGCGACCAACTAATGAAAAACTGTTTTTT. The J gene is TRBJ1-4, the V gene TRBV5-1, with a tentative D call TRBD1 (5 bases). V was pared by 4 bases and J by 0 bases, with 19 bases between. The CDR3 totals 18 residues. CDR1 and CDR2 (germline): SGHRS, YFSETQ.

V is TRBV5-1 and J is TRBJ2-1, with 9 positions matching TRBD2. The CDR3 length is 17 residues. Germline CDR1 reads SGHRS; CDR2 reads YFSETQ. J was trimmed by 3 bases and V by 0 bases; bases with no gene match: 7. CDR3 in amino acids: CASSLGPGLADYNEQFF. CDR3 coding DNA: TGCGCCAGCAGCTTGGGACCGGGACTAGCAGACTACAATGAGCAGTTCTTC.

This sequence joins TRBV7-9 and TRBJ1-1; 9 nucleotides agree with TRBD1. The V and J ends lost 4 bases and 4 bases, in that order; junction bases with no gene match: 10. The germline CDR1 and CDR2 sequences are SEHNR and FQNEAQ (reference sequence). The CDR3 sequence is 16 residues long. The CDR3 loop reads CASSSWTGAPVTEAFF. CDR3 nucleotide sequence: TGTGCCAGCAGCTCTTGGACAGGGGCTCCGGTCACTGAAGCTTTCTTT. The full variable domain, its missing parts supplied by reference TRBV7-9 and TRBJ1-1, is DTGVSQNPRHKITKRGQNVTFRCDPISEHNRLYWYRQTLGQGPEFLTYFQNEAQLEKSRLLSDRFSAERPKGSFSTLEIQRTEQGDSAMYLCASSSWTGAPVTEAFFGQGTRLTVV.

This clone showed up just once. The gene calls are TRBV6-5 and TRBJ2-1; D ambiguous. V dropped 0 bases and J dropped 5 bases, with 5 bases sitting between them. This CDR3 is 13 amino acids long. Germline V gene sequence: CDR1 MNHEY, CDR2 SVGAGI. CDR3 protein: CASSYSRDNEQFF. In DNA form, the CDR3 reads TGTGCCAGCAGTTACTCTAGGGACAATGAGCAGTTCTTC.

This chain uses TRBV4-1 with TRBJ2-7; 8 nucleotides line up with TRBD2. V shed 3 bases, J shed 2 bases, and the junction held 9 bases outside the gene matches. The V gene's germline CDR1 is MGHRA and CDR2 YSYEKL. The CDR3 runs to 16 residues. DNA for the CDR3: TGCGCCAGCAGCCACAAACCAGCGGGAGAGACCTACGAGCAGTACTTC. It codes for CASSHKPAGETYEQYF.

The J gene is TRBJ2-1, the V gene TRBV7-9; 9 positions match TRBD2. Germline CDR1 is SEHNR and CDR2 is FQNEAQ (reference sequence). The CDR3 is 16 residues long. V shed 5 bases, J shed 2 bases, and the junction held 7 bases outside the gene matches. The CDR3, as DNA: TGTGCCAGCAGCCCAGCGACTAGCGGTACCTACAATGAGCAGTTCTTC. It codes for CASSPATSGTYNEQFF.

The J gene is TRBJ2-1, the V gene TRBV27; D gene ambiguous. CDR3 length equals 12 residues. CDR1 and CDR2 from the germline V gene are MNHEY and SMNVEV (reference sequence). Between the trimmed V and J ends, which lost 4 bases and 5 bases, there was a span of 6 bases. CDR3 coding DNA: TGTGCCAGCAGTTCTCTGAACAATGAGCAGTTCTTC. Its protein is CASSSLNNEQFF.